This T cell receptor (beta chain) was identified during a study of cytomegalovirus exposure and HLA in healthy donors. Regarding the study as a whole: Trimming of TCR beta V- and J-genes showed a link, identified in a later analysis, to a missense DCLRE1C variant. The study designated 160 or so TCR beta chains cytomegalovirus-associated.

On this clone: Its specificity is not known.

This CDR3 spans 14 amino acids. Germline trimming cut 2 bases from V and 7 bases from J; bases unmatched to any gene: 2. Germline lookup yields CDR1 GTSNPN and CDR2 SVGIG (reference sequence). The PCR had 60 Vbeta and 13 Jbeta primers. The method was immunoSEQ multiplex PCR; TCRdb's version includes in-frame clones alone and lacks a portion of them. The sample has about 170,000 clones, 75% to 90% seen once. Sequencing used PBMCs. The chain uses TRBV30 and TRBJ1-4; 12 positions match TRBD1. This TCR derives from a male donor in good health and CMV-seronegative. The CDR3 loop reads CAWSRDRGLEKLFF. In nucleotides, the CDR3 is TGTGCCTGGAGTAGGGACAGGGGGCTTGAAAAACTGTTTTTT.